This T cell receptor (beta chain) was recorded in a study of CD8+ T cells in alopecia areata. RNA was isolated and reverse transcribed to cDNA, the sequencing template. Profiling relied on immunoSEQ multiplex PCR, and the TCRdb table lists in-frame clones only, not all of them. Of about 210,000 clones listed, 55% to 70% are singletons. Specified treatment: oral pan-JAK inhibitor, 5-10 mg twice daily. Germline V gene lookup returns CDR1 SEHNR and CDR2 FQNEAQ (reference sequence). The CDR3 length is 14 residues. V dropped 5 bases and J dropped 7; count of bases not matched to a gene: 5. This sequence was found in a human donor with alopecia areata. This chain connects TRBV7-9 to TRBJ2-1; 10 bases agree with TRBD2. The sample consisted of CD4+ T cells sorted from blood, taken at week 4, from a patient treated with tofacitinib. The CDR3 loop reads CASSRNSGGNEQFF. CDR3 nucleotides: TGTGCCAGCAGCCGAAATAGCGGGGGGAATGAGCAGTTCTTC. Using reference TRBV7-9 and TRBJ2-1 for the parts outside the CDR3, the full variable domain is DTGVSQNPRHKITKRGQNVTFRCDPISEHNRLYWYRQTLGQGPEFLTYFQNEAQLEKSRLLSDRFSAERPKGSFSTLEIQRTEQGDSAMYLCASSRNSGGNEQFFGPGTRLTVL.